This T cell receptor (beta chain) comes out of a study of blood T cells in healthy people across ages. Comment on this clonotype: The junction shows a germline mismatch at one end, possibly a read error.

The CDR3 is 15 residues long. The V gene's germline CDR1 is DFQATT and CDR2 SNEGSKA (reference sequence). PCR was performed a second time for roughly 6 to 12 cycles using a sample-barcoded 5' primer and a J-beta primer mix. A 12-random-nucleotide template-switch adaptor tagged each cDNA molecule. TCRdb processed the 5' RACE reads anew with MiXCR; each CDR3 protein has one entry. Here the sample spans 980,000 or so distinct CDR3 sequences, about 48% being singletons. The receptor comes from a man younger than 45 in good health. Sequenced material: blood. The rearrangement joins TRBV20-1 to TRBJ2-1; 9 positions agree with TRBD2. CDR3 loop: CCARDLGAGGREQFF. CDR3 bases: TGCTGTGCTAGAGATCTAGGAGCGGGGGGCCGGGAGCAGTTCTTC.